This TCR beta chain was recorded in a study of beta chain bispecific antibodies for T cell cancers. The study's findings and limits: The leukemia cells, rather than normal T cells, gave most of the targeted TRBV signal.

This CDR3 region has 15 residues. Trimming removed 3 bases from V and 3 bases from J; junction bases left unmatched: 4. TCRdb used MiXCR to reprocess the 5' RACE reads, holding one entry per CDR3 protein. The sample gives 15,000 or so distinct CDR3 sequences, around 2.1% of which show up once; less than 9% is in the top ten. T cells were expanded from blood mononuclear cells for about 3 days with anti-CD3 OKT3 or CD3/CD28 beads. This clonotype was observed at least ten times. The antigen is not known. Sequencing used healthy donor T cells cultured with leukemia cells. The TCR comes from a human donor in good health. Some clones in this sample may be carry-over from other donors' samples. The chain is built from TRBV12-3 or TRBV12-4 and TRBJ2-2, with 7 positions matching TRBD2. The CDR3 DNA follows: TGTGCCAGCAGTTTTGGGGGGGGATACACCGGGGAGCTGTTTTTT. This encodes CASSFGGGYTGELFF.